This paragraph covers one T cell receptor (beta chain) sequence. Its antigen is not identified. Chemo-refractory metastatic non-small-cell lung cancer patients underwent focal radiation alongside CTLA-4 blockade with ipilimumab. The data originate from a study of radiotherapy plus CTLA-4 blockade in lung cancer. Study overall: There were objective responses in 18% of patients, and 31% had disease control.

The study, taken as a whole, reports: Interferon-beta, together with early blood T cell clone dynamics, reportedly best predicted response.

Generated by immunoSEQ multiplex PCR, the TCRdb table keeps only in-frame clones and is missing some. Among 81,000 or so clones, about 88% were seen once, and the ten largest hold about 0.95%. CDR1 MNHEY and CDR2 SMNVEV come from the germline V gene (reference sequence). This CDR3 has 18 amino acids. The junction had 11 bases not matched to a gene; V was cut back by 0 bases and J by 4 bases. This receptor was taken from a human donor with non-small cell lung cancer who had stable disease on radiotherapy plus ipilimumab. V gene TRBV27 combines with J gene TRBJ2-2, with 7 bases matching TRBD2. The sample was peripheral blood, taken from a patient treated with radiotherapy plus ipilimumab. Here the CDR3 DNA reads TGTGCCAGCAGTTTATCGATTTGGGGGGAGGGCCTCACCGGGGAGCTGTTTTTT. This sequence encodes CASSLSIWGEGLTGELFF.